Each of the 32 T cell receptor beta chains below was sequenced from the same sample in a study of identical twins. MiXCR was run by TCRdb on the 5' RACE reads, yielding one entry per CDR3 protein. Among around 1.7 million distinct CDR3 sequences listed, less than 35% were seen once. The sequenced sample was cord blood. These receptors all stem from a newborn girl in good health.

The table lists this clonotype with a few counts. V gene TRBV5-1 combines with J gene TRBJ2-3; the D gene is possibly TRBD2 (6 bases). V lost 1 base and J 8 bases, leaving 11 bases between the germline ends. The CDR3 has 13 amino acids. Germline V lookup: CDR1 SGHRS, CDR2 YFSETQ. DNA of the CDR3: TGCGCCAGCAGCTTGACTAGCTCGACTACGCAGTATTTT. This codes for CASSLTSSTTQYF.

V and J are TRBV3-1 and TRBJ2-1; a possible D gene is TRBD2 (5 bases). The CDR3 covers 14 residues. V was clipped by 1 base and J by 9 bases, with 13 bases between them. Germline V gene data show CDR1 as LGHDT and CDR2 as YNNKEL (reference sequence). CDR3: CASSQATSYAEQFF. The CDR3 DNA sequence: TGTGCCAGCAGCCAAGCAACTAGTTACGCTGAGCAGTTCTTC.

The chain recombines TRBV4-1 with TRBJ1-3; D is undetermined. Germline V gives CDR1 MGHRA, CDR2 YSYEKL. The CDR3 spans 16 residues. Trimming shortened V by 2 bases and J by 2 bases, and 13 bases separated the two germline ends. The DNA for the CDR3 is TGCGCCAGCAGCCAAAGGTCCCCGGCTCCTGGAAACACCATATATTTT. Translated, it gives CASSQRSPAPGNTIYF.

This clonotype was picked up many times. The junction shows a germline mismatch at one end, possibly a read error. V and J are TRBV5-1 and TRBJ2-7, with D possibly matching TRBD1 (5 bases). CDR1 is SGHRS and CDR2 is YFSETQ in the germline V gene. This CDR3 has 13 residues. CDR3 coding DNA: TGTGCCAGCAGTCTCAGACAGTCCTACGAGCAGTACTTC. This encodes CASSLRQSYEQYF.

This chain links TRBV4-1 with TRBJ1-2; D not resolved. V dropped 0 bases and J dropped 5 bases, with 13 bases sitting between them. The CDR3 length is 15 residues. From germline, CDR1 is MGHRA and CDR2 YSYEKL. The CDR3 DNA follows: TGCGCCAGCAGCCAAGATCGTAAAGGGTTTTATGGCTACACCTTC. Protein sequence: CASSQDRKGFYGYTF.

The chain recombines TRBV29-1 with TRBJ2-3, with TRBD2 identical over 8 bases. The CDR3 totals 14 residues. CDR1 is SQVTM, CDR2 ANQGSEA, per germline. V lost 4 bases to trimming and J lost 2 bases; unmatched junction nucleotides: 5. The CDR3 loop is CSVAGGASTDTQYF. CDR3 nucleotides: TGCAGCGTTGCCGGGGGGGCGTCCACAGATACGCAGTATTTT.

This chain links TRBV21-1 with TRBJ1-1. TRBV21-1 is a pseudogene locus. The CDR3 runs 16 residues. DNA for the CDR3: TGTGCCAGCAGCAAAGATTGTTTACAGCCCAACACTGAAGCTTTCTTT. It translates to CASSKDCLQPNTEAFF.

This clonotype was seen at least ten times. The chain carries TRBV27 and TRBJ2-3, with 10 bases lining up with TRBD2. V was clipped by 3 bases and J by 0 bases; unmatched bases: 12. The CDR3 sequence is 19 residues long. The germline V gene has CDR1 MNHEY and CDR2 SMNVEV (reference sequence). CDR3 in DNA: TGTGCCAGCAGTTTTGGTAGGCTAGCGGGGGCCTCTAGCACAGATACGCAGTATTTT. Translating gives CASSFGRLAGASSTDTQYF.

The table lists this clonotype with a few counts. The genes are TRBV5-1 and TRBJ1-5; 7 bases are a match to TRBD1. The V gene's germline CDR1 is SGHRS and CDR2 YFSETQ. With V trimmed by 5 bases and J by 4 bases, 6 bases remained unmatched. This CDR3 region has 14 residues. CDR3 sequence reads: CASRRDRENQPQHF. CDR3 bases: TGCGCCAGCAGACGAGACAGGGAGAATCAGCCCCAGCATTTT.

In regard to this clonotype: Sequence at one end of the junction differs from germline and may be a read error. The V and J genes are TRBV2 and TRBJ2-1, with 13 positions matching TRBD2. CDR3 length equals 16 residues. Per the germline V gene, CDR1 is SNHLY and CDR2 is FYNNEI. CDR3 region: CASSEEGTSGNNERFF. The CDR3 DNA reads TGTGCCAGCAGTGAGGAAGGGACTAGCGGGAACAATGAGCGGTTCTTC. Looking up the rest from reference TRBV2 and TRBJ2-1 gives the full variable domain: EPEVTQTPSHQVTQMGQEVILRCVPISNHLYFYWYRQILGQKVEFLVSFYNNEISEKSEIFDDQFSVERPDGSNFTLKIRSTKLEDSAMYFCASSEEGTSGNNERFFGPGTRLTVL.

This chain connects TRBV27 to TRBJ2-7, with 8 bases identical to TRBD1. This CDR3 has 17 amino acids. V was clipped by 2 bases and J by 3 bases; unmatched bases: 12. Germline values: CDR1 MNHEY, CDR2 SMNVEV (reference sequence). CDR3 sequence (DNA): TGTGCCAGCAGTTTAGGACCGGCCGGGACAGGCCACTACGAGCAGTACTTC. This sequence encodes CASSLGPAGTGHYEQYF.

This clonotype came up a few times. This rearrangement joins TRBV12-3 or TRBV12-4 to TRBJ2-1, with 7 bases matching TRBD2. V lost 5 bases and J lost 0; bases outside the gene matches: 7. The CDR3 totals 16 residues. Here the CDR3 reads CASSRTSRSSYNEQFF. CDR3 nucleotide sequence: TGTGCCAGCAGTCGGACTAGTCGTAGCTCCTACAATGAGCAGTTCTTC.

The chain couples TRBV3-1 to TRBJ2-1; D is ambiguous. The germline CDR1 and CDR2 sequences are LGHDT and YNNKEL (reference sequence). The V and J ends lost 1 base and 7 bases respectively, with 11 bases between them. The CDR3 covers 14 residues. In DNA, the CDR3 is TGTGCCAGCAGCCAAGTAAGCGTCTCGAATGAGCAGTTCTTC. Residues: CASSQVSVSNEQFF.

In its sample, this clonotype was seen a few times. The CDR3 region has the DNA TGTGCCAGCAGTCCCCCAGACAGTAATGGCTACACCTTC. It specifies CASSPPDSNGYTF. This chain links TRBV27 with TRBJ1-2; D perhaps matches TRBD1 (5 bases). Germline V gives CDR1 MNHEY, CDR2 SMNVEV (reference sequence). The CDR3 is 13 amino acids. V lost 5 bases and J lost 6, with 13 bases in between.

J is TRBJ2-7 and V is TRBV4-2, with D uncertain. Per the germline V gene, CDR1 is LGHNA and CDR2 is YNFKEQ. Between the trimmed V and J ends, which lost 1 base and 4 bases, there was a span of 11 bases. The CDR3 loop spans 14 amino acids. The CDR3 loop is CASSQVTTLYEQYF. Written as DNA, the CDR3 is TGTGCCAGCAGCCAAGTAACGACCCTATACGAGCAGTACTTC.

The chain is built from TRBV27 and TRBJ1-5, with 8 nucleotides matching TRBD1. Per the germline V gene, CDR1 is MNHEY and CDR2 is SMNVEV (reference sequence). CDR3 length: 17 residues. V lost 3 bases, J lost 0 bases, and 7 bases stayed unmatched. The CDR3 loop reads CASSFAGGGISNQPQHF. Here the CDR3 DNA reads TGTGCCAGCAGTTTCGCAGGGGGCGGCATTAGCAATCAGCCCCAGCATTTT.

The chain joins TRBV28 to TRBJ2-3; possibly TRBD2 for D (6 bases). This CDR3 region has 16 residues. The V end lost 3 bases, the J end lost 2 bases, and 15 bases lay between the germline ends. The germline V gene has CDR1 MDHEN and CDR2 SYDVKM. CDR3 DNA sequence: TGTGCCAGCAGTTTGGCGGGGTGGAGGGTCACAGATACGCAGTATTTT. Translated, it gives CASSLAGWRVTDTQYF.

This clonotype was counted at least ten times. This chain uses TRBV29-1 with TRBJ2-3, with TRBD2 matching over 12 bases. The CDR3 runs to 14 residues. Germline lookup yields CDR1 SQVTM and CDR2 ANQGSEA. V shed 5 bases, J shed 6 bases, and the junction held 6 bases outside the gene matches. The CDR3 is CSVLASGGEDTQYF. The CDR3, as DNA: TGCAGCGTTTTGGCTAGCGGGGGGGAGGATACGCAGTATTTT.

This clonotype was seen only once. This chain's CDR3 is CSARGTGTHLEETRYF. Here the CDR3 DNA reads TGCAGTGCTAGGGGCACTGGGACACACCTTGAGGAGACCCGGTACTTC. The chain combines TRBV20-1 with TRBJ2-7; D is perhaps TRBD1 (6 bases). The CDR3 has 16 residues. The V end was cut by 3 bases, the J end by 12 bases, with 30 bases between. The germline gives CDR1 DFQATT, CDR2 SNEGSKA (reference sequence).

In its sample, this clonotype was seen a few times. This chain connects TRBV20-1 to TRBJ2-5; 10 bases align to TRBD2. The DNA end is more similar to TRBJ2-7, so the J call may be wrong. Germline lookup yields CDR1 DFQATT and CDR2 SNEGSKA (reference sequence). CDR3 length: 14 amino acids. This chain's CDR3 is CSAWPGLATYEQYF. CDR3 in DNA: TGCAGTGCTTGGCCGGGACTAGCGACCTACGAGCAGTACTTC.

In this sample, this clonotype turned up many times. CDR3: CASSQAGPLAKNIQYF. The CDR3 region has the DNA TGCGCCAGCAGCCAAGCAGGGCCCCTAGCCAAAAACATTCAGTACTTC. The chain couples TRBV4-1 to TRBJ2-4, with D tentatively TRBD1 (5 bases). CDR1 MGHRA and CDR2 YSYEKL come from the germline V gene. Trimming left V 1 base short and J 0 bases short, with 10 bases between. The CDR3 loop spans 16 amino acids.

The chain has TRBV29-1 and TRBJ2-3; 10 bases are shared with TRBD2. This CDR3 is 13 amino acids long. V dropped 6 bases and J dropped 2; count of bases not matched to a gene: 2. CDR1 SQVTM and CDR2 ANQGSEA come from the germline V gene. CDR3 nucleotides: TGCAGCGTCAGCGGGAGGGCCACAGATACGCAGTATTTT. Amino acid sequence: CSVSGRATDTQYF.

This rearrangement joins TRBV20-1 to TRBJ2-3, with 9 bases fitting TRBD2. The V gene end was trimmed by 6 bases and the J gene end by 2 bases; junction bases not matched to a gene: 9. The germline V gene has CDR1 DFQATT and CDR2 SNEGSKA (reference sequence). CDR3 size: 15 residues. The CDR3 nucleotides read TGCAGTGCCGAGGGGGTAGCGGGGGCCACAGATACGCAGTATTTT. It yields the protein CSAEGVAGATDTQYF.

This chain joins TRBV4-1 and TRBJ2-1; 10 bases are shared with TRBD2. The V segment lost 1 base and the J segment 8 bases; nucleotides outside the gene matches: 2. Germline CDR1 reads MGHRA; CDR2 reads YSYEKL. The CDR3 runs to 14 residues. CDR3 loop: CASSQALAGDEQFF. CDR3 coding DNA: TGCGCCAGCAGCCAAGCCCTAGCGGGGGATGAGCAGTTCTTC.

CDR3 nucleotide sequence: TGTGCCAGCAGTGAAGCCTTCGCGGGGCCTCCCTATGGCTACACCTTC. The encoded protein is CASSEAFAGPPYGYTF. The gene calls are TRBV6-1 and TRBJ1-2; a weak D match, TRBD1 (5 bases). V was shortened by 0 bases and J by 4 bases, with 15 bases between the two germline ends. Looked up from germline, CDR1 is MNHNS and CDR2 is SASEGT. The length of the CDR3 is 16 residues.

This clonotype was recorded many times. The chain couples TRBV28 to TRBJ2-7, with D perhaps matching TRBD1 (5 bases). This CDR3 is built from 13 residues. Germline CDR1 reads MDHEN; CDR2 reads SYDVKM. Trimming left V 0 bases short and J 4 bases short, with 7 bases between. The CDR3 DNA reads TGTGCCAGCAGTTTATGGGACAAATACGAGCAGTACTTC. It codes for CASSLWDKYEQYF.

This clonotype has only a few counts. The chain combines TRBV24-1 with TRBJ1-4; 9 bases map to TRBD1. The CDR3 extends over 15 amino acids. With 4 bases clipped from V and 8 bases from J, the junction kept 7 bases outside the gene matches. Germline V gene sequence: CDR1 KGHDR, CDR2 SFDVKD. The chain's CDR3 is CATSDPGQGREKLFF. The CDR3 DNA sequence: TGTGCCACCAGTGACCCGGGACAGGGTAGGGAAAAACTGTTTTTT.

The chain combines TRBV5-1 with TRBJ2-3; D is uncertain. The CDR3 runs to 18 residues. Trimming took off 3 bases at V and 2 bases at J, with 22 bases between the two ends. From germline, CDR1 is SGHRS and CDR2 YFSETQ. The chain's CDR3 is CASSSPRTIHLITDTQYF. CDR3 DNA: TGCGCCAGCAGCTCGCCCCGGACCATACACCTAATCACAGATACGCAGTATTTT.

This clonotype showed up just a few times. The V gene is TRBV20-1, the J gene TRBJ2-3; 8 positions agree with TRBD2. CDR3 length: 16 amino acids. The ends lost 3 bases at V and 0 bases at J; junction bases unmatched: 8. Germline values: CDR1 DFQATT, CDR2 SNEGSKA (reference sequence). The CDR3 spells CSARRASGLSTDTQYF. CDR3 nucleotides: TGCAGTGCTAGGAGGGCTAGCGGGCTTAGCACAGATACGCAGTATTTT.

This chain connects TRBV12-3 or TRBV12-4 to TRBJ2-3; D is unclear. CDR3 length equals 14 residues. V was trimmed by 5 bases and J by 6 bases, leaving 15 bases between them. The CDR3 spells CASSPLLSGDTQYF. For the CDR3, the DNA is TGTGCCAGCAGTCCCCTTTTGTCAGGCGATACGCAGTATTTT.

In its sample, this clonotype was seen many times. The chain is built from TRBV12-3 or TRBV12-4 and TRBJ2-3; 7 bases map to TRBD2. With V trimmed by 2 bases and J by 2 bases, 4 bases remained unmatched. This CDR3 has 15 residues. CDR3 nucleotides: TGTGCCAGCAGTTTAAGACTAGCCCACACAGATACGCAGTATTTT. It codes for CASSLRLAHTDTQYF.

The V call is TRBV12-3 or TRBV12-4, the J call TRBJ1-2; no clear D gene. This CDR3 comprises 15 residues. The V gene lost 5 bases and the J gene lost 4 bases, with 17 bases spanning the gap. In nucleotides, the CDR3 is TGTGCCAGCAGTCAAAGGAGGGCCAGCTTCTATGGCTACACCTTC. It translates to CASSQRRASFYGYTF.